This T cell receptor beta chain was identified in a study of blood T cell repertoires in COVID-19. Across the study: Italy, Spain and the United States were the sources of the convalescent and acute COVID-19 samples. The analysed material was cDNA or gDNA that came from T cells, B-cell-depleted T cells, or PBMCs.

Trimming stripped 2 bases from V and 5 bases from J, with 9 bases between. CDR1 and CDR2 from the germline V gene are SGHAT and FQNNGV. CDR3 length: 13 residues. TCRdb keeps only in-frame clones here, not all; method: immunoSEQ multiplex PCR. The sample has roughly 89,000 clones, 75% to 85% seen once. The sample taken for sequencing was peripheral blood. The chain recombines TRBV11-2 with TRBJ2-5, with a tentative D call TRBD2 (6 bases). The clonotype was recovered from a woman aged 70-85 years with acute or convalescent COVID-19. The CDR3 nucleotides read TGTGCCAGCAGCTTACTAGCGTTGGAGACCCAGTACTTC. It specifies CASSLLALETQYF.